This TCR beta chain was recorded in a study of blood T cells in healthy people across ages. General study findings and limits: Changes seen in expanded clonotypes were possibly confounded by donor CMV status left unknown.

Caucasian, healthy and from Russia, the donors were aged between about 6 and 100. Combining a sample-barcoded 5' primer with a J-beta primer mix, a second PCR ran for roughly 6 to 12 cycles. A template-switch adaptor with 12 random nucleotides tagged each cDNA molecule. Each CDR3 protein is one row after TCRdb ran MiXCR on the 5' RACE reads. The sample has about 670,000 distinct CDR3 sequences, around two fifths seen once. On this clonotype: Its antigen is undetermined.

There are 17 residues in the CDR3. Germline CDR1 LGHNA, CDR2 YSLEER. V shed 0 bases and J shed 0 bases, with 15 bases lying between them. The material sequenced was blood. The receptor comes from an elderly man in good health. The chain joins TRBV4-3 to TRBJ2-7, with D perhaps TRBD2 (7 bases). The CDR3, as DNA: TGCGCCAGCAGCCAAGATAACGCGGGGGCCTTCTCCTACGAGCAGTACTTC. Protein sequence: CASSQDNAGAFSYEQYF.